The entry below describes one T cell receptor beta chain. The germline V gene encodes CDR1 SGHNT and CDR2 YENEEA. V was trimmed by 5 bases and J by 7 bases, leaving 16 bases between them. CDR3 size: 14 residues. Here immunoSEQ multiplex PCR was the method, and the copy in TCRdb shows in-frame clones only, minus some. The profile shows approximately 90,000 clones, around 86% of them singletons. The sample belongs to a study of blood T cell repertoires in COVID-19. Sequencing was carried out using peripheral blood. The clonotype comes from a man in his fifties or sixties with acute or convalescent COVID-19. The chain joins TRBV11-3 to TRBJ2-3, with D possibly matching TRBD2 (6 bases). CDR3 sequence: CASSPGAGWNTQYF. CDR3 in DNA: TGTGCCAGCAGCCCCGGGGCGGGATGGAATACGCAGTATTTT.